This T cell receptor beta chain was captured in a study of monozygotic twins with inflammatory bowel disease. Regarding the study as a whole: For repertoire similarity, concordant twins did not differ from discordant twins, possibly because power was limited. IBD patients showed reduced TCRbeta diversity (inverse Simpson) versus healthy co-twins. Subtypes among T cells remained indistinguishable.

The germline CDR1 and CDR2 sequences are SGHTA and FQGNSA. The CDR3 totals 15 residues. UMIs were attached via template switching, each with a 6-nucleotide sample barcode. TCRdb reprocessed the 5' RACE reads, keeping one entry per CDR3 protein, no DNA. The clone table shows 150,000 to 200,000 distinct CDR3 sequences, with the ten largest holding approximately 7.4%. As concerns this clonotype: Its antigen is unidentified.

The sequence came from a human donor with ulcerative colitis or Crohn's disease, or a healthy co-twin of an affected twin (not recorded which). The chain links TRBV7-2 to TRBJ1-2. Input material: blood. Here the CDR3 reads CASSLESRLAYGYTF.